The 21 T cell receptor beta chains below all came from one sample that was sequenced in a study of blood T cell repertoires in COVID-19. Some clones are missing from TCRdb's copy, which holds only in-frame ones; the method was immunoSEQ multiplex PCR. The sample shows 210,000 or so clones, around 81% of them seen only once. The sequencing sample was made of PBMCs or T cells enriched from blood (not recorded which). Receptors originate from a woman aged 40 to 55 with acute COVID-19.

This clone has more than one count but fewer than ten. This chain connects TRBV7-3 to TRBJ1-1; TRBD1 aligns across 7 bases. Germline V gene data show CDR1 as SGHTA and CDR2 as FQGTGA. Losses at the gene ends were 5 bases for V and 1 base for J; bases not matched to a gene: 7. The CDR3 totals 15 residues. For the CDR3, the DNA is TGTGCCAGCAGCCTAAACCGACAGGGGAACACTGAAGCTTTCTTT. Translated, it gives CASSLNRQGNTEAFF.

This chain links TRBV28 with TRBJ1-2; the D gene is possibly TRBD1 (6 bases). Germline-derived CDR1 and CDR2 are MDHEN and SYDVKM. The CDR3 is made up of 14 amino acids. V was shortened by 6 bases and J by 4 bases, with 15 bases between the two germline ends. The chain's CDR3 is CASSPRGARYGYTF. The CDR3 DNA follows: TGTGCCAGCAGCCCCCGGGGGGCCCGCTATGGCTACACCTTC.

The genes are TRBV3-1 (or the pseudogene TRBV3-2) and TRBJ2-4; D gene unclear. The V gene's germline CDR1 is LGHDT and CDR2 YNNKEL (reference sequence). CDR3 length: 14 amino acids. Trimming pared 1 base from V and 2 bases from J, leaving 6 bases between. The CDR3 nucleotides are TGTGCCAGCAGCCAAGGCAGTACCAAAAACATTCAGTACTTC. Translated, it gives CASSQGSTKNIQYF.

This chain links TRBV19 with TRBJ2-7, with 8 positions matching TRBD2. Germline CDR1 LNHDA, CDR2 SQIVND (reference sequence). The CDR3 length is 13 residues. With V trimmed by 6 bases and J by 2 bases, 3 bases remained unmatched. DNA for the CDR3: TGTGCCAGTAGCCAACTAGCGGCCTACGAGCAGTACTTC. It codes for CASSQLAAYEQYF.

A few counts support this clone. The chain carries TRBV4-1 and TRBJ1-6; D is perhaps TRBD1 (5 bases). Germline CDR1 and CDR2: MGHRA and YSYEKL. V was shortened by 0 bases and J by 9 bases, with 24 bases between the two germline ends. The CDR3 spans 19 residues. The CDR3 sequence: CASSQEGQGFRSSGSPLHF. The CDR3 nucleotides read TGCGCCAGCAGCCAAGAGGGGCAGGGATTCCGCTCTTCGGGTTCACCCCTCCACTTT.

This clone was recorded once. The chain combines TRBV5-5 with TRBJ2-2; TRBD1 might be the D (5 bases). The germline gives CDR1 SGHKS, CDR2 YYEKEE (reference sequence). The V end lost 0 bases, the J end lost 5 bases, and 17 bases lay between the germline ends. The CDR3 runs 17 residues. CDR3 bases: TGTGCCAGCAGCTTGGTGGTTACGCAGGGCATAACCGGGGAGCTGTTTTTT. Residues: CASSLVVTQGITGELFF.

V usage is TRBV6-5 and J usage is TRBJ2-4; TRBD1 is a possible D gene (5 bases). The CDR3 totals 15 residues. Germline CDR1 reads MNHEY; CDR2 reads SVGAGI. The V end lost 6 bases, the J end lost 1 base, and 13 bases lay between the germline ends. The CDR3 nucleotides read TGTGCCAGCAGCCTTTCATGGGGCGCCAAAAACATTCAGTACTTC. Translation gives CASSLSWGAKNIQYF.

Comments on this clone: In the same sample, other DNA sequences code for this CDR3. CDR3: CASSLSAGPLTNYGYTF. The CDR3 region has the DNA TGTGCCAGCAGTTTATCGGCAGGGCCCTTAACTAACTATGGCTACACCTTC. V and J are TRBV27 and TRBJ1-2; D is perhaps TRBD1 (5 bases). The CDR3 is 17 amino acids. Trimming took off 0 bases at V and 0 bases at J, with 14 bases between the two ends. Per germline, CDR1 MNHEY and CDR2 SMNVEV (reference sequence).

This chain joins TRBV28 and TRBJ1-1; D unresolved. CDR3 length: 13 residues. Germline CDR1 and CDR2: MDHEN and SYDVKM. Trimming shortened V by 5 bases and J by 0 bases, and 7 bases separated the two germline ends. The CDR3: CASSLRLNTEAFF. CDR3 nucleotide sequence: TGTGCCAGCAGTCTCCGGTTGAACACTGAAGCTTTCTTT. Looking up the rest from reference TRBV28 and TRBJ1-1 gives the full variable domain: DVKVTQSSRYLVKRTGEKVFLECVQDMDHENMFWYRQDPGLGLRLIYFSYDVKMKEKGDIPEGYSVSREKKERFSLILESASTNQTSMYLCASSLRLNTEAFFGQGTRLTVV.

The chain employs TRBV7-2 and TRBJ2-2, with D maybe TRBD1 (5 bases). This CDR3 has 14 amino acids. Germline V gene sequence: CDR1 SGHTA, CDR2 FQGNSA. The V end was cut by 5 bases, the J end by 0 bases, with 7 bases between. CDR3 residues: CASSQGANTGELFF. CDR3 DNA: TGTGCCAGCAGCCAAGGGGCGAACACCGGGGAGCTGTTTTTT.

The chain is built from TRBV5-5 and TRBJ1-2; the D gene is possibly TRBD1 (6 bases). The V gene lost 2 bases and the J gene lost 2 bases, with 19 bases spanning the gap. This CDR3 has 17 amino acids. Germline V gene sequence: CDR1 SGHKS, CDR2 YYEKEE (reference sequence). CDR3 sequence reads: CASSFSWLTGSNYGYTF. CDR3 bases: TGTGCCAGCAGCTTTTCGTGGTTGACAGGCTCGAACTATGGCTACACCTTC.

This clone was counted a single time. This chain connects TRBV7-8 to TRBJ2-5, with D tentatively TRBD1 (5 bases). This CDR3 has 13 amino acids. Germline V gene data show CDR1 as SGHVS and CDR2 as FQNEAQ. Trimming stripped 1 base from V and 5 bases from J, with 8 bases between. The CDR3 spells CASSLGQKETQYF. For the CDR3, the DNA is TGTGCCAGCAGCTTAGGACAGAAGGAGACCCAGTACTTC.

This clone has ten or more counts. This rearrangement joins TRBV4-3 to TRBJ2-1, with 12 bases fitting TRBD2. This CDR3 has 18 residues. With V trimmed by 1 base and J by 4 bases, 8 bases remained unmatched. Germline V gives CDR1 LGHNA, CDR2 YSLEER. CDR3 sequence (DNA): TGCGCCAGCAGCCAAGGTGACGGGCTAGCGGGGGGGTACAATGAGCAGTTCTTC. As protein: CASSQGDGLAGGYNEQFF.

The gene calls are TRBV11-2 and TRBJ1-6, with D perhaps TRBD1 (5 bases). Trimming left V 1 base short and J 11 bases short, with 12 bases between. The CDR3 covers 14 residues. CDR1 is SGHAT, CDR2 FQNNGV, per germline. CDR3 nucleotide sequence: TGTGCCAGCAGCTTAGGTGGGGGGGTCGCACCCCTCCACTTT. It codes for CASSLGGGVAPLHF.

In DNA, the CDR3 is TGTGCCAGCAGCCCGAGACAGGGAGGCGAGACCCAGTACTTC. Amino acid sequence: CASSPRQGGETQYF. The gene calls are TRBV7-3 and TRBJ2-5, with D perhaps TRBD1 (7 bases). This CDR3 spans 14 amino acids. The germline V and J ends were trimmed by 5 bases and 5 bases, with 15 bases remaining between them. From germline, CDR1 is SGHTA and CDR2 FQGTGA.

The chain links TRBV6-2 or TRBV6-3 to TRBJ2-7, with TRBD1 matching 8 bases. This CDR3 spans 20 amino acids. V was pared by 3 bases and J by 6 bases, with 25 bases of the junction left unmatched. Germline CDR1 reads MNHEY; CDR2 reads SVGEGT. This CDR3 reads CASSYSGIVGQAGNYFEQYF. CDR3 nucleotide sequence: TGTGCCAGCAGTTATAGTGGTATCGTGGGACAGGCCGGAAACTACTTCGAGCAGTACTTC.

The V call is TRBV28, the J call TRBJ1-5; the D is unclear. Trimming cost V 5 bases and J 6 bases, with 20 bases left between them. The length of the CDR3 is 16 residues. Germline V lookup: CDR1 MDHEN, CDR2 SYDVKM. In nucleotides, the CDR3 is TGTGCCAGCAGTCCTAGACCGGGTGGCTCGGGTCAGCCCCAGCATTTT. Its translation is CASSPRPGGSGQPQHF. Based on the CDR3 plus reference TRBV28 and TRBJ1-5, the full variable domain is DVKVTQSSRYLVKRTGEKVFLECVQDMDHENMFWYRQDPGLGLRLIYFSYDVKMKEKGDIPEGYSVSREKKERFSLILESASTNQTSMYLCASSPRPGGSGQPQHFGDGTRLSIL.

CDR3 nucleotide sequence: TGTGCCAGCAGCACACAGGGATTCAGTAATGAAAAACTGTTTTTT. Encoded protein: CASSTQGFSNEKLFF. The chain carries TRBV3-1 (or the pseudogene TRBV3-2) and TRBJ1-4, with D perhaps TRBD1 (6 bases). Germline loops: CDR1 LGHDT, CDR2 YNNKEL (reference sequence). The ends were cut back, 5 bases at V and 4 bases at J, with 14 bases in the middle. This CDR3 is 15 amino acids long.

This clone is a singleton in its sample. The V and J genes are TRBV19 and TRBJ1-5; TRBD1 might be the D (5 bases). This CDR3 is built from 15 residues. Deletions cut 7 bases from V and 0 bases from J, with 13 bases between. Germline lookup yields CDR1 LNHDA and CDR2 SQIVND (reference sequence). DNA for the CDR3: TGTGCCAGTATAGTACAGGTCAATAGCAATCAGCCCCAGCATTTT. Residues: CASIVQVNSNQPQHF.

This clone was picked up a small number of times. The genes are TRBV19 and TRBJ2-1, with TRBD2 identical over 7 bases. J was trimmed by 3 bases and V by 7 bases; bases with no gene match: 9. Per germline, CDR1 LNHDA and CDR2 SQIVND (reference sequence). The CDR3 is made up of 15 amino acids. The CDR3 reads CASNLQGGSYNEQFF. The DNA for the CDR3 is TGTGCCAGTAATCTTCAGGGCGGGAGCTACAATGAGCAGTTCTTC.

The rearrangement joins TRBV5-6 to TRBJ2-1, with TRBD2 matching over 10 bases. The V segment lost 0 bases and the J segment 7 bases; nucleotides outside the gene matches: 4. The germline gives CDR1 SGHDT, CDR2 YYEEEE. The CDR3 loop spans 15 amino acids. This CDR3 is CASSLGLAGLNEQFF. In DNA, the CDR3 is TGTGCCAGCAGCTTGGGACTAGCGGGTCTGAATGAGCAGTTCTTC.